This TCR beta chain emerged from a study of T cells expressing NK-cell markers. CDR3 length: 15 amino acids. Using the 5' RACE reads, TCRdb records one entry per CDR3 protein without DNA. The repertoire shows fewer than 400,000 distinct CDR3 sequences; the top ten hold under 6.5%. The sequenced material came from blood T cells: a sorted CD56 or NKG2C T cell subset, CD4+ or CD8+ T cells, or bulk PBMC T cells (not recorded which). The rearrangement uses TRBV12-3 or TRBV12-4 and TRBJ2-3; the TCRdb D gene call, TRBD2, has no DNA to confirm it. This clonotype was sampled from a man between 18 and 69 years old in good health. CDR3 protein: CASSFISGYTDTQYF.